This T cell receptor (beta chain) comes out of a study of metastatic and nonmetastatic thyroid tumors. General observations from the study: In blood and tumor, TCR beta diversity was reportedly significantly higher in malignant thyroid tumors than in benign nodules.

Ahead of thyroid surgery, no patient had received treatment of any kind. This clone is medium-sized. Antigen specificity is unknown. The CDR3 covers 15 residues. J was trimmed by 5 bases and V by 10 bases; bases with no gene match: 15. TCRdb redid the clone calls on the PCR reads using MiXCR. This sample has approximately 25,000 clones, with 13% found just once. The chain is built from TRBV12-3 or TRBV12-4 and TRBJ1-2; TRBD1 matches 8 bases. This clonotype was sampled from a female donor with papillary thyroid cancer or a benign thyroid nodule (not recorded which). Some clones in this sample may be carry-over from other donors' samples. Sequences were obtained from blood. CDR3 in amino acids: CATNAGTGGLYGYTF. The CDR3 bases are TGTGCCACGAATGCCGGGACAGGAGGACTTTATGGCTACACCTTC.